The 23 T cell receptor beta chains below come from one sample, sequenced in a study of OX40 agonist ivuxolimab in advanced cancers. Produced via immunoSEQ multiplex PCR; TCRdb's table is partial and in-frame only. There are some 78,000 clones in the sample; around 90% occur only once, and 0.4% to 0.6% lies in the top ten. The sample was CD4+ or CD8+ T cells sorted from blood, taken in a trial of the OX40 agonist ivuxolimab. The receptor source for this set is an adult with an advanced solid tumor such as melanoma, head and neck, liver or kidney cancer.

The rearrangement uses TRBV5-4 and TRBJ2-3; TRBD1 might be the D (5 bases). The germline V and J ends were trimmed by 4 bases and 1 base, with 13 bases remaining between them. The CDR3 spans 15 residues. The germline CDR1 and CDR2 sequences are SGHNT and YYREEE (reference sequence). The CDR3 region has the DNA TGTGCCAGCAGCCCCCAAGGGGCCGGCACAGATACGCAGTATTTT. It codes for CASSPQGAGTDTQYF.

This clone occurred once. The chain recombines TRBV2 with TRBJ2-7; D is unclear. The CDR3 is made up of 12 amino acids. V was cut by 4 bases and J by 1 base, with 5 bases left in between. The germline gives CDR1 SNHLY, CDR2 FYNNEI. The CDR3 protein is CASSGLSYEQYF. The CDR3 DNA follows: TGTGCCAGCAGTGGTTTATCCTACGAGCAGTACTTC.

The CDR3 protein is CASSESTAQGTEAFF. Written as DNA, the CDR3 is TGCGCCAGCAGTGAGTCTACGGCACAGGGGACTGAAGCTTTCTTT. The chain carries TRBV10-1 and TRBJ1-1; 7 positions match TRBD1. This CDR3 contains 15 residues. Germline V gives CDR1 WNHNN, CDR2 SYGVQD (reference sequence). V was pared by 0 bases and J by 5 bases, with 6 bases of the junction left unmatched.

This clone was seen just once. The chain uses TRBV5-5 and TRBJ2-3, with D perhaps TRBD1 or TRBD2 (5 bases each). Germline-derived CDR1 and CDR2 are SGHKS and YYEKEE (reference sequence). This CDR3 region has 14 residues. Trimming took off 4 bases at V and 0 bases at J, with 9 bases between the two ends. This CDR3 is CASSPGASTDTQYF. The CDR3 nucleotides read TGTGCCAGCAGCCCCGGGGCCAGCACAGATACGCAGTATTTT.

The chain links TRBV27 to TRBJ1-1, with D possibly matching TRBD1 (5 bases). Between the trimmed V and J ends, which lost 6 bases and 5 bases, there was a span of 22 bases. Germline V gene lookup returns CDR1 MNHEY and CDR2 SMNVEV (reference sequence). The CDR3 extends over 16 amino acids. CDR3 region: CASSFEGYHTPTEAFF. The CDR3 DNA is TGTGCCAGCAGCTTCGAGGGGTACCATACCCCAACTGAAGCTTTCTTT.

This chain links TRBV18 with TRBJ1-6; 9 nucleotides align to TRBD1. J gave up 11 bases and V 3 bases, and 17 bases lay outside the gene matches. CDR1 and CDR2 (germline): KGHSH, LQKENI. The CDR3 totals 18 residues. The CDR3 region has the DNA TGTGCCAGCTCACCGAGTGGACAGGGGCGTTTTCTTGGGCCACCCCTCCACTTT. Encoded protein: CASSPSGQGRFLGPPLHF. Combining the CDR3 with reference TRBV18 and TRBJ1-6 gives the whole variable domain NAGVMQNPRHLVRRRGQEARLRCSPMKGHSHVYWYRQLPEEGLKFMVYLQKENIIDESGMPKERFSAEFPKEGPSILRIQQVVRGDSAAYFCASSPSGQGRFLGPPLHFGNGTRLTVT.

Only one count was recorded for this clone. The same CDR3 can be traced to other DNA sequences in this sample. V usage is TRBV7-2 and J usage is TRBJ1-5; D is ambiguous. V lost 3 bases and J 4 bases, leaving 13 bases between the germline ends. Germline assignment: CDR1 SGHTA and CDR2 FQGNSA. The CDR3 spans 15 residues. The CDR3 nucleotides are TGTGCCAGCAGCTTGGAGGGCCAATTTAATCAGCCCCAGCATTTT. Translating gives CASSLEGQFNQPQHF. The variable domain in full, with the rest retrieved from reference TRBV7-2 and TRBJ1-5, is GAGVSQSPSNKVTEKGKDVELRCDPISGHTALYWYRQSLGQGLEFLIYFQGNSAPDKSGLPSDRFSAERTGGSVSTLTIQRTQQEDSAVYLCASSLEGQFNQPQHFGDGTRLSIL.

A note on this clone: The CDR3 ends on some other residue instead of the conserved phenylalanine or tryptophan, so this is likely a read error. The chain combines TRBV2 with TRBJ1-6, with D unclear. Trimming shortened V by 10 bases and J by 8 bases, and 18 bases separated the two germline ends. The CDR3 sequence is 14 residues long. Looked up from germline, CDR1 is SNHLY and CDR2 is FYNNEI. The CDR3 DNA sequence: TGTGCCAAGCAAGGCGTCACACACCATTCACCCCTCCACCTT. Translated: CAKQGVTHHSPLHL.

CDR3 amino acids: CASSLVHSDTQYF. The CDR3 coding sequence is TGTGCCAGCAGCTTAGTACACTCAGATACGCAGTATTTT. This sequence joins TRBV7-9 and TRBJ2-3; D gene unclear. The CDR3 spans 13 residues. The V end was cut by 1 base, the J end by 4 bases, with 6 bases between. Germline CDR1 SEHNR, CDR2 FQNEAQ (reference sequence).

The V gene is TRBV9, the J gene TRBJ1-2; 8 nucleotides agree with TRBD1. Germline V gene lookup returns CDR1 SGDLS and CDR2 YYNGEE. The ends lost 2 bases at V and 4 bases at J; junction bases unmatched: 7. The CDR3 length is 15 residues. The CDR3 loop reads CASSVEPTGVYGYTF. Written as DNA, the CDR3 is TGTGCCAGCAGCGTGGAACCGACAGGGGTCTATGGCTACACCTTC.

The rearrangement joins TRBV2 to TRBJ1-4; D gene uncertain. The CDR3 covers 14 residues. Germline loops: CDR1 SNHLY, CDR2 FYNNEI. The V gene lost 6 bases and the J gene lost 0 bases, with 8 bases spanning the gap. CDR3 nucleotide sequence: TGTGCCAGCAGCTCAAGAGCAACTAATGAAAAACTGTTTTTT. It codes for CASSSRATNEKLFF.

The J gene is TRBJ1-2, the V gene TRBV6-5; a possible D gene is TRBD1 (5 bases). Germline lookup yields CDR1 MNHEY and CDR2 SVGAGI. The CDR3 loop spans 15 amino acids. The germline V and J ends were trimmed by 0 bases and 8 bases, with 16 bases remaining between them. In nucleotides, the CDR3 is TGTGCCAGCAGTTACTCTAGGGGCTCCGATGGAGGCTACACCTTC. This codes for CASSYSRGSDGGYTF.

This clone has only a few counts. This chain joins TRBV18 and TRBJ2-2, with D possibly TRBD1 on 5 matching bases. Germline values: CDR1 KGHSH, CDR2 LQKENI. Trimming took off 2 bases at V and 6 bases at J, with 13 bases between the two ends. This CDR3 is 15 amino acids long. The CDR3 DNA sequence: TGTGCCAGCTCACCAGGCCAGGGAATGGCCGGGGAGCTGTTTTTT. Protein: CASSPGQGMAGELFF.

This clone appeared a single time. The V and J genes are TRBV9 and TRBJ2-3; D tentatively reads TRBD1 or TRBD2 (5 bases each). CDR1 and CDR2 (germline): SGDLS, YYNGEE. There are 14 residues in the CDR3. Trimming took 4 bases from V and 0 from J, leaving 9 bases between them. This CDR3 reads CASSHRDSTDTQYF. The CDR3, as DNA: TGTGCCAGCAGCCACCGGGACAGCACAGATACGCAGTATTTT.

The V and J genes are TRBV9 and TRBJ2-3, with TRBD2 matching over 7 bases. The CDR3 is 15 amino acids. Trimming cost V 1 base and J 4 bases; bases outside gene matches: 6. Germline CDR1 is SGDLS and CDR2 is YYNGEE. The CDR3 DNA follows: TGTGCCAGCAGCGTATCAGGGAGGGGATCAGATACGCAGTATTTT. This sequence encodes CASSVSGRGSDTQYF.

The chain combines TRBV6-1 with TRBJ2-7; 10 positions match TRBD1. The CDR3 spans 14 residues. CDR1 MNHNS and CDR2 SASEGT come from the germline V gene. The trim removed 5 bases at V and 6 bases at J, leaving 7 bases unmatched. The CDR3 reads CASSKGQGVREQYF. Here the CDR3 DNA reads TGTGCCAGCAGTAAAGGACAGGGGGTTCGCGAGCAGTACTTC.

The chain uses TRBV5-5 and TRBJ1-2, with D perhaps TRBD1 (5 bases). V was pared by 3 bases and J by 3 bases, with 9 bases between. CDR1 and CDR2 from the germline V gene are SGHKS and YYEKEE (reference sequence). This CDR3 has 13 residues. The CDR3 loop is CASSSRGDYGYTF. The CDR3, as DNA: TGTGCCAGCAGCTCCCGAGGGGACTATGGCTACACCTTC.

This chain joins TRBV28 and TRBJ2-1; 7 bases are shared with TRBD1. In germline, CDR1 is MDHEN, CDR2 SYDVKM. J gave up 9 bases and V 6 bases, and 14 bases lay outside the gene matches. This CDR3 has 15 amino acids. CDR3 DNA sequence: TGTGCCAGCAGCTATCGCGGACAGGAGATGGGTGAGCAGTTCTTC. Translated, it gives CASSYRGQEMGEQFF.

The chain combines TRBV28 with TRBJ1-5; the match to TRBD1 covers 12 bases. This CDR3 contains 17 residues. The germline gives CDR1 MDHEN, CDR2 SYDVKM. With V trimmed by 6 bases and J by 6 bases, 12 bases remained unmatched. The CDR3 nucleotides are TGTGCCAGCAGCCTCGCCCGGGACAGGGGGCGAGGTCAGCCCCAGCATTTT. Its protein product is CASSLARDRGRGQPQHF.

J is TRBJ1-2 and V is TRBV2; 7 bases align to TRBD1. There are 15 residues in the CDR3. Germline assignment: CDR1 SNHLY and CDR2 FYNNEI. Trimming removed 3 bases from V and 8 bases from J; junction bases left unmatched: 12. The CDR3 region is CASSEDPTGRGGYTF. CDR3 DNA sequence: TGTGCCAGCAGTGAGGACCCGACAGGGAGAGGGGGCTACACCTTC.

Points on this clone: The CDR3 does not end in the conserved phenylalanine or tryptophan, so this is likely a read error. CDR3 DNA sequence: TGTGCCAGCTCACCGGGACAGGGGCTTGATTCACCCCTCCACCTT. Protein sequence: CASSPGQGLDSPLHL. The V call is TRBV18, the J call TRBJ1-6; the match to TRBD1 covers 10 bases. With V trimmed by 3 bases and J by 8 bases, 4 bases remained unmatched. The CDR3 runs to 15 residues. The germline V gene encodes CDR1 KGHSH and CDR2 LQKENI.

V gene TRBV18 combines with J gene TRBJ1-5; 8 positions agree with TRBD1. Germline CDR1 and CDR2: KGHSH and LQKENI. This CDR3 is built from 14 residues. V shed 5 bases, J shed 2 bases, and the junction held 2 bases outside the gene matches. CDR3 in amino acids: CASSSDRGNQPQHF. The CDR3 DNA is TGTGCCAGCTCATCGGACAGGGGCAATCAGCCCCAGCATTTT.

The J gene is TRBJ2-1, the V gene TRBV28; TRBD1 matches 9 bases. The CDR3 extends over 15 amino acids. CDR1 and CDR2 (germline): MDHEN, SYDVKM. Losses at the gene ends were 4 bases for V and 8 bases for J; bases not matched to a gene: 9. The CDR3: CASSSPGQGADEQFF. CDR3 nucleotides: TGTGCCAGCAGTTCGCCGGGACAGGGTGCGGATGAGCAGTTCTTC.